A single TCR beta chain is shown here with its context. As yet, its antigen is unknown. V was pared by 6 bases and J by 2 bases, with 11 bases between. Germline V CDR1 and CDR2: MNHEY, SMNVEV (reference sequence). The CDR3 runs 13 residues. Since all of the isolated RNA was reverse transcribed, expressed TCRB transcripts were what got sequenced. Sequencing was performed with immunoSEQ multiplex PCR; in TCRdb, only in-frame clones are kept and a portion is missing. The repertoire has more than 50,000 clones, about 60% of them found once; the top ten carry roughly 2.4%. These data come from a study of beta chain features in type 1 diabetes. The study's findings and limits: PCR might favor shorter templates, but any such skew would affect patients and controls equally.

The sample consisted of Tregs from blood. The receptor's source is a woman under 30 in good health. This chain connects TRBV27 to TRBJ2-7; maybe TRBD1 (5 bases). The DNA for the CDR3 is TGTGCCAGCAGGAGTAGGGGCCCCTACGAGCAGTACTTC. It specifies CASRSRGPYEQYF.